The 29 T cell receptor beta chains below come from one sample, sequenced in a study of blood T cell repertoires in COVID-19. Assay used: immunoSEQ multiplex PCR; TCRdb lists only in-frame clones, some missing. The table lists almost 250,000 clones, roughly 82% of them singletons. The specimen sequenced was peripheral blood. The receptors here all came from a woman older than 75 with COVID-19, enrolled during active disease.

The chain uses TRBV5-1 and TRBJ2-1, with 8 nucleotides matching TRBD2. This CDR3 has 17 residues. J lost 0 bases, V lost 0 bases, and 5 bases had no gene match. The germline V gene has CDR1 SGHRS and CDR2 YFSETQ. For the CDR3, the DNA is TGCGCCAGCAGCTTGGCCGGGGGGGGCCGCTCCTACAATGAGCAGTTCTTC. It translates to CASSLAGGGRSYNEQFF.

The chain uses TRBV2 and TRBJ1-5; 7 nucleotides agree with TRBD1. There are 14 residues in the CDR3. V gave up 7 bases and J gave up 6 bases; unmatched junction bases: 9. Germline V gene sequence: CDR1 SNHLY, CDR2 FYNNEI. As DNA, the CDR3 is TGTGCCAGCATGAAAGGGGGCGACGGTCAGCCCCAGCATTTT. Encoded protein: CASMKGGDGQPQHF.

The V and J genes are TRBV24-1 and TRBJ1-2; unclear D gene. The CDR3 consists of 14 residues. The germline V and J ends were trimmed by 5 bases and 4 bases, with 13 bases remaining between them. Germline V CDR1 and CDR2: KGHDR, SFDVKD. The CDR3 here is CATSAPGSGYGYTF. For the CDR3, the DNA is TGTGCCACCAGTGCGCCGGGGTCGGGCTATGGCTACACCTTC.

This clone was observed once. The V call is TRBV6-5, the J call TRBJ2-3; D is uncertain. The germline V gene has CDR1 MNHEY and CDR2 SVGAGI. The length of the CDR3 is 15 residues. Between the trimmed V and J ends, which lost 6 bases and 4 bases, there was a span of 17 bases. CDR3 sequence reads: CASRYRENPPDTQYF. DNA for the CDR3: TGTGCCAGCAGGTACCGAGAGAATCCGCCAGATACGCAGTATTTT.

V usage is TRBV6-1 and J usage is TRBJ1-5, with D possibly matching TRBD1 (6 bases). The CDR3 extends over 19 amino acids. Trimming pared 2 bases from V and 2 bases from J, leaving 22 bases between. Germline CDR1 and CDR2: MNHNS and SASEGT. CDR3 sequence (DNA): TGTGCCAGCAGTGAACGAACAGGGTATGGGGCTCTAGGCAATCAGCCCCAGCATTTT. It codes for CASSERTGYGALGNQPQHF.

This sequence joins TRBV7-8 and TRBJ1-2, with D possibly being TRBD1 (6 bases). Per the germline V gene, CDR1 is SGHVS and CDR2 is FQNEAQ. Trimming stripped 8 bases from V and 6 bases from J, with 16 bases between. CDR3 size: 13 residues. CDR3 protein: CASGQGGVNGYTF. DNA of the CDR3: TGTGCCAGCGGCCAAGGGGGGGTGAATGGCTACACCTTC. Complete variable domain (other parts from reference TRBV7-8 and TRBJ1-2): GAGVSQSPRYKVAKRGQDVALRCDPISGHVSLFWYQQALGQGPEFLTYFQNEAQLDKSGLPSDRFFAERPEGSVSTLKIQRTQQEDSAVYLCASGQGGVNGYTFGSGTRLTVV.

This clone appeared many times. The V and J genes are TRBV6-5 and TRBJ1-1; TRBD1 is a possible D gene (6 bases). The germline gives CDR1 MNHEY, CDR2 SVGAGI. This CDR3 is 15 amino acids long. V lost 5 bases and J lost 4, with 17 bases in between. CDR3 bases: TGTGCCAGCAGTCCGAACACAGGGCTGGCCACTGAAGCTTTCTTT. It specifies CASSPNTGLATEAFF.

This chain joins TRBV18 and TRBJ1-2; weak D call: TRBD1 (5 bases). The CDR3 spans 14 residues. The germline V and J ends were trimmed by 5 bases and 6 bases, with 16 bases remaining between them. In germline, CDR1 is KGHSH, CDR2 LQKENI. As DNA, the CDR3 is TGTGCCAGCTCAACGCTCTCACAGGCCGATGGCTACACCTTC. It yields the protein CASSTLSQADGYTF.

This rearrangement joins TRBV4-2 to TRBJ2-4; TRBD2 aligns across 8 bases. Germline trimming cut 4 bases from V and 7 bases from J; bases unmatched to any gene: 12. The germline V gene has CDR1 LGHNA and CDR2 YNFKEQ. The CDR3 loop spans 16 amino acids. The DNA of the CDR3 is TGTGCCAGCAGCCCTGCTCACGGGGGGGCCGGGAACATTCAGTACTTC. Translating gives CASSPAHGGAGNIQYF.

This chain joins TRBV19 and TRBJ1-5; possible D gene TRBD1, 5 bases. There are 12 residues in the CDR3. Germline V lookup: CDR1 LNHDA, CDR2 SQIVND (reference sequence). The ends were cut back, 3 bases at V and 9 bases at J, with 9 bases in the middle. The CDR3 DNA reads as TGTGCCAGTAGTATTAGTCAGGGGCCCCAGCATTTT. Translation: CASSISQGPQHF.

The J gene is TRBJ1-4, the V gene TRBV15; tentatively, D is TRBD1 (6 bases). Germline CDR1 and CDR2: LNHNV and YYDKDF (reference sequence). The CDR3 consists of 16 residues. The V end lost 1 base, the J end lost 0 bases, and 9 bases lay between the germline ends. CDR3 protein: CATSRVQGSTNEKLFF. The CDR3 DNA reads TGTGCCACCAGCAGAGTTCAGGGGTCAACTAATGAAAAACTGTTTTTT. The entire variable domain, with the rest obtained from reference TRBV15 and TRBJ1-4, is as follows: DAMVIQNPRYQVTQFGKPVTLSCSQTLNHNVMYWYQQKSSQAPKLLFHYYDKDFNNEADTPDNFQSRRPNTSFCFLDIRSPGLGDTAMYLCATSRVQGSTNEKLFFGSGTQLSVL.

This chain links TRBV5-1 with TRBJ1-4; 9 positions agree with TRBD1. The CDR3 contains 15 residues. Unmatched junction bases numbered 10, after V lost 5 bases and J lost 8 bases. Germline lookup yields CDR1 SGHRS and CDR2 YFSETQ. For the CDR3, the DNA is TGCGCCAGCAGTTCCACTGGACAGGGGAACGAAAAACTGTTTTTT. It specifies CASSSTGQGNEKLFF.

This rearrangement joins TRBV18 to TRBJ2-5; perhaps TRBD1 as D (5 bases). Germline V gives CDR1 KGHSH, CDR2 LQKENI. V was shortened by 3 bases and J by 5 bases, with 10 bases between the two germline ends. The CDR3 runs to 13 residues. Here the CDR3 reads CASSPLRDETQYF. The CDR3 coding sequence is TGTGCCAGCTCACCGCTCAGGGATGAGACCCAGTACTTC.

The chain is built from TRBV10-3 and TRBJ1-3, with 7 bases that match TRBD1. This CDR3 is 13 amino acids long. From germline, CDR1 is ENHRY and CDR2 SYGVKD. The V gene end was trimmed by 8 bases and the J gene end by 1 base; junction bases not matched to a gene: 2. Here the CDR3 DNA reads TGTGCCATCGGGACAGCTTCTGGAAACACCATATATTTT. This sequence encodes CAIGTASGNTIYF.

Turning to this clone: One end of the junction varies from germline; a read error may be responsible. The chain uses TRBV5-4 and TRBJ2-1, with 11 bases identical to TRBD1. CDR3 length: 15 amino acids. Germline V gene sequence: CDR1 SGHNT, CDR2 YYREEE (reference sequence). The CDR3 region is CASSSPGQGGSELFF. In DNA form, the CDR3 reads TGTGCCAGCAGCTCTCCGGGACAGGGGGGATCTGAGCTGTTCTTC.

This chain uses TRBV6-1 with TRBJ1-6, with D possibly being TRBD1 (5 bases). In germline, CDR1 is MNHNS, CDR2 SASEGT. Trimming removed 2 bases from V and 7 bases from J, with 12 bases in between. This CDR3 spans 15 amino acids. The CDR3 reads CASSEQTEENSPLHF. The CDR3 nucleotides are TGTGCCAGCAGTGAACAGACAGAAGAAAATTCACCCCTCCACTTT.

The chain uses TRBV16 and TRBJ1-3, with D perhaps matching TRBD1 (5 bases). CDR1 is KGHSY and CDR2 is FQNENV in the germline V gene. The ends were cut back, 1 base at V and 0 bases at J, with 22 bases in the middle. The length of the CDR3 is 20 residues. CDR3 residues: CASSQLRQFRLTHSGNTIYF. The CDR3 coding sequence is TGTGCCAGCAGCCAATTACGACAGTTTAGGTTAACCCACTCTGGAAACACCATATATTTT.

This chain connects TRBV9 to TRBJ1-1; D gene ambiguous. V dropped 0 bases and J dropped 4 bases, with 10 bases sitting between them. Germline V CDR1 and CDR2: SGDLS, YYNGEE. The CDR3 contains 14 residues. This CDR3 is CASSVAPLSTEAFF. DNA of the CDR3: TGTGCCAGCAGCGTAGCTCCGTTGAGCACTGAAGCTTTCTTT.

The chain is built from TRBV6-2 or TRBV6-3 and TRBJ2-2, with D tentatively TRBD1 (6 bases). V was pared by 6 bases and J by 7 bases, with 18 bases between. CDR1 and CDR2 (germline): MNHEY, SVGEGT. The CDR3 has 15 amino acids. The CDR3 sequence: CASSHTGKVVGELFF. CDR3 in DNA: TGTGCCAGCAGCCATACAGGGAAAGTGGTCGGGGAGCTGTTTTTT.

The chain employs TRBV2 and TRBJ1-2, with 7 bases matching TRBD1. The CDR3 spans 13 residues. V was clipped by 4 bases and J by 2 bases; unmatched bases: 1. Germline V gives CDR1 SNHLY, CDR2 FYNNEI. CDR3 loop: CASSGQGNYGYTF. In nucleotides, the CDR3 is TGTGCCAGCAGTGGACAGGGAAACTATGGCTACACCTTC.

The CDR3: CASSLKGITGNTIYF. As DNA, the CDR3 is TGTGCCAGCAGCTTAAAGGGGATCACTGGAAACACCATATATTTT. The genes are TRBV7-4 and TRBJ1-3, with D possibly matching TRBD1 (5 bases). The CDR3 spans 15 residues. Trimming cost V 2 bases and J 2 bases, with 10 bases left between them. The germline CDR1 and CDR2 sequences are SGHVT and SQSDAQ.

Here the CDR3 reads CASSLDRSEQFF. DNA for the CDR3: TGTGCCAGCAGCTTAGATAGGAGCGAGCAGTTCTTC. The V gene is TRBV7-2, the J gene TRBJ2-1; no definite D call. This CDR3 region has 12 residues. Germline CDR1 is SGHTA and CDR2 is FQGNSA. Between the trimmed V and J ends, which lost 1 base and 10 bases, there was a span of 8 bases.

The V call is TRBV5-4, the J call TRBJ2-5; 10 bases are a match to TRBD2. From germline, CDR1 is SGHNT and CDR2 YYREEE (reference sequence). The CDR3 totals 16 residues. With V trimmed by 3 bases and J by 3 bases, 8 bases remained unmatched. CDR3: CASSWAVAGGKETQYF. The CDR3 DNA reads as TGTGCCAGCAGCTGGGCGGTAGCGGGGGGTAAAGAGACCCAGTACTTC.

The table lists this clone with a few counts. V and J are TRBV7-9 and TRBJ2-3; no definite D call. This CDR3 region has 15 residues. Trimming pared 3 bases from V and 0 bases from J, leaving 10 bases between. Germline CDR1 and CDR2: SEHNR and FQNEAQ (reference sequence). The CDR3 DNA reads as TGTGCCAGCAGCTTTGAGGCGGCCAGCACAGATACGCAGTATTTT. Amino acids: CASSFEAASTDTQYF.

The chain is built from TRBV3-1 (or the pseudogene TRBV3-2) and TRBJ1-2; TRBD1 is a possible D gene (6 bases). The CDR3 extends over 16 amino acids. The ends were cut back, 5 bases at V and 8 bases at J, with 24 bases in the middle. Germline lookup yields CDR1 LGHDT and CDR2 YNNKEL (reference sequence). The CDR3 DNA follows: TGTGCCAGCAGCTTCGTTGGGACATCCAATTACCTAGGCTACACCTTC. Encoded protein: CASSFVGTSNYLGYTF.

The V and J genes are TRBV3-1 (or the pseudogene TRBV3-2) and TRBJ1-1, with 7 positions matching TRBD1. Germline trimming cut 10 bases from V and 4 bases from J; bases unmatched to any gene: 12. The CDR3 totals 14 residues. CDR1 LGHDT and CDR2 YNNKEL come from the germline V gene (reference sequence). Here the CDR3 DNA reads TGTGCCACCGGAGGGCCCCAGGGGGTCACTGAAGCTTTCTTT. It encodes CATGGPQGVTEAFF.

For this clone: The same CDR3 is also encoded by other DNA sequences in this sample. The chain links TRBV6-6 to TRBJ1-1; D ambiguous. The germline V and J ends were trimmed by 3 bases and 1 base, with 9 bases remaining between them. The CDR3 is 14 amino acids. Germline V CDR1 and CDR2: MNHNY, SVGAGI (reference sequence). DNA of the CDR3: TGTGCCAGCAGTTATCCCCAGGAGAACACTGAAGCTTTCTTT. This translates into CASSYPQENTEAFF.

The chain couples TRBV6-1 to TRBJ1-1; 10 bases map to TRBD1. Trimming took 6 bases from V and 3 from J; bases not matched to a gene: 7. CDR3 length: 15 amino acids. The germline gives CDR1 MNHNS, CDR2 SASEGT. This CDR3 is CASRTGGPRDTEAFF. CDR3 DNA: TGTGCCAGCAGGACAGGGGGCCCAAGGGACACTGAAGCTTTCTTT.

The chain has TRBV24-1 and TRBJ1-2, with 8 bases that match TRBD1. With V trimmed by 4 bases and J by 2 bases, 5 bases remained unmatched. Per germline, CDR1 KGHDR and CDR2 SFDVKD. The CDR3 totals 15 residues. CDR3 amino acids: CATSDPTGGNYGYTF. The CDR3 bases are TGTGCCACCAGTGACCCTACAGGGGGGAACTATGGCTACACCTTC.